The T cell receptor beta chain described here comes from a study of shared clonotypes between healthy human individuals. On this clone itself: Its antigen is currently unknown.

Study conclusions and caveats: Although depth was large, rarefaction showed that sequencing of the sorted subsets was incomplete. Estimated clonotype richness was generally higher in naive than memory subsets.

Splitting of CD4+ cells produced CD45RA+ naive and CD45RA-negative memory subsets. V was clipped by 2 bases and J by 0 bases; unmatched bases: 2. The CDR3 consists of 15 residues. CDR1 is SGHTA, CDR2 FQGNSA, per germline. In the original workflow: Without quality scores, immunoSEQ junctional reads could not be filtered like full-length reads. Here immunoSEQ multiplex PCR was the method, and the copy in TCRdb shows in-frame clones only, minus some. V and J calls and clone size are copied from that table; D and trimming were computed from the DNA. This sample yields over a million clones, of which roughly 75% are seen a single time; around 1.4% belongs to the top ten.

The gene calls are TRBV7-2 and TRBJ2-7, with 9 nucleotides matching TRBD1. Material for sequencing was memory CD4+ T cells sorted from blood. The subset was: CD45RA-negative fraction. This receptor was identified in a man aged 18 to 29 in good health. CDR3 sequence: CASSLRQGGSYEQYF. CDR3 nucleotide sequence: TGTGCCAGCAGCTTACGACAGGGGGGCTCCTACGAGCAGTACTTC.